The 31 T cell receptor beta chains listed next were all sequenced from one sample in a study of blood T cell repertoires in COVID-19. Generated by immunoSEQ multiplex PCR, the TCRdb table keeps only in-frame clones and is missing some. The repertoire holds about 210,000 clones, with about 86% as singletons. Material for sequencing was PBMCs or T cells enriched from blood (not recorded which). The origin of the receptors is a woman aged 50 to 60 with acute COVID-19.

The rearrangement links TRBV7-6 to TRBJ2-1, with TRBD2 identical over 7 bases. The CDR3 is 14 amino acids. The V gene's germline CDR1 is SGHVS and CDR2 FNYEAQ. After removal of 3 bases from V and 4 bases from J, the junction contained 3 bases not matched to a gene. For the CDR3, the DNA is TGTGCCAGCAGCTTTGGGGGGGGTTACAATGAGCAGTTCTTC. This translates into CASSFGGGYNEQFF.

The CDR3 nucleotides are TGTGCCAGCAGTTACACGGTGTTGGAGGGACAGGGTCGCCCCTACGAGCAGTACTTC. It encodes CASSYTVLEGQGRPYEQYF. V usage is TRBV6-2 or TRBV6-3 and J usage is TRBJ2-7; TRBD1 aligns across 9 bases. In germline, CDR1 is MNHEY, CDR2 SVGEGT. This CDR3 has 19 amino acids. V trimming: 2 bases; J trimming: 2 bases; junction bases outside the gene matches: 16.

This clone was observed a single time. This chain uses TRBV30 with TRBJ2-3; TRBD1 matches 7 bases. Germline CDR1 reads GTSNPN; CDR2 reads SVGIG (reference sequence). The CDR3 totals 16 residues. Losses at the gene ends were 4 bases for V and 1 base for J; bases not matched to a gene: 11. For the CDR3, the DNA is TGTGCCTGGAACGCTCCCCACAGGGGCCGCACAGATACGCAGTATTTT. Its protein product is CAWNAPHRGRTDTQYF.

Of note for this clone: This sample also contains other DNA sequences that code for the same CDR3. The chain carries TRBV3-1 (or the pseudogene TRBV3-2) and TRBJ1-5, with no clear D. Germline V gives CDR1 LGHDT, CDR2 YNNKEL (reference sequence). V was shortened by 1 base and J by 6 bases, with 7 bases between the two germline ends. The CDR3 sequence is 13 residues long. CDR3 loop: CASSQARSQPQHF. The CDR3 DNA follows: TGTGCCAGCAGCCAAGCCCGTAGTCAGCCCCAGCATTTT.

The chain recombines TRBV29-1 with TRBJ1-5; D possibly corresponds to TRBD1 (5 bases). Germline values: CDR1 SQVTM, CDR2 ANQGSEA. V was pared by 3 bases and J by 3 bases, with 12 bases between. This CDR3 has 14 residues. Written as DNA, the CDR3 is TGCAGCGTTGAGGTACCAGGGAACAATCAGCCCCAGCATTTT. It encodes CSVEVPGNNQPQHF. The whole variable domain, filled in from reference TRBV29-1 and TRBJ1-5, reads SAVISQKPSRDICQRGTSLTIQCQVDSQVTMMFWYRQQPGQSLTLIATANQGSEATYESGFVIDKFPISRPNLTFSTLTVSNMSPEDSSIYLCSVEVPGNNQPQHFGDGTRLSIL.

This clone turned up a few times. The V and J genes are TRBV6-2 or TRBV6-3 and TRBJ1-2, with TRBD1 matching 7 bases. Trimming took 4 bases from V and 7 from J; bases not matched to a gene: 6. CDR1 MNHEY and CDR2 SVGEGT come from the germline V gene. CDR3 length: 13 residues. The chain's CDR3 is CASSSRQGFGYTF. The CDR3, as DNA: TGTGCCAGCAGTTCCAGACAGGGTTTTGGCTACACCTTC.

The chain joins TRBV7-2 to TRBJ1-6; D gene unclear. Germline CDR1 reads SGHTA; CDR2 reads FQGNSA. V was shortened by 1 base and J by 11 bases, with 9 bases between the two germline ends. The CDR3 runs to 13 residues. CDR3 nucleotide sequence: TGTGCCAGCAGCTTAGAACCAGTGGCACCCCTCCACTTT. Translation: CASSLEPVAPLHF.

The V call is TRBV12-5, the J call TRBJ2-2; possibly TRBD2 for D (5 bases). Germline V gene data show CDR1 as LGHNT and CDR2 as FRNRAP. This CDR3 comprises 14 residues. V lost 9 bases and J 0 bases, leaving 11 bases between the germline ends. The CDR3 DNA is TGTGCTAGCCGAGGGAATTCGAACACCGGGGAGCTGTTTTTT. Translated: CASRGNSNTGELFF.

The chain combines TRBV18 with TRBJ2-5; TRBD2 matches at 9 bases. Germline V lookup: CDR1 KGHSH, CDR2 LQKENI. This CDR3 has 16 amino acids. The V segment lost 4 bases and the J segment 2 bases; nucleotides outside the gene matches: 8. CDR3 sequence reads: CASSLNSGRSQETQYF. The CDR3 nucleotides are TGTGCCAGCTCACTCAATAGCGGGAGAAGTCAAGAGACCCAGTACTTC.

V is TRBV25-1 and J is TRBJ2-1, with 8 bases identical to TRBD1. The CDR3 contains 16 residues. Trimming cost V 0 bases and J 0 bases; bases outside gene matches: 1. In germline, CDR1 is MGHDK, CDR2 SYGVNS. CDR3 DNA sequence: TGTGCCAGCAGTGAATATACAGGGGGCTCCTACAATGAGCAGTTCTTC. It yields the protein CASSEYTGGSYNEQFF.

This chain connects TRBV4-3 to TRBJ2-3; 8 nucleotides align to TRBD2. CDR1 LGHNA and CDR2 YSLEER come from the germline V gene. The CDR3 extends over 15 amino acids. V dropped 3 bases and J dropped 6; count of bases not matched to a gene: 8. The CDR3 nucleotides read TGCGCCAGCAGCCACGTAGCGGGACTTAGGGATACGCAGTATTTT. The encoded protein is CASSHVAGLRDTQYF.

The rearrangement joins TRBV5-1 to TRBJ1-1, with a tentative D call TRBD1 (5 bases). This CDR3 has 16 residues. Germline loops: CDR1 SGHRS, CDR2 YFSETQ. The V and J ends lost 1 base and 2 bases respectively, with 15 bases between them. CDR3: CASSLRPGGTNTEAFF. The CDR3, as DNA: TGCGCCAGCAGCTTGAGGCCAGGAGGGACCAACACTGAAGCTTTCTTT.

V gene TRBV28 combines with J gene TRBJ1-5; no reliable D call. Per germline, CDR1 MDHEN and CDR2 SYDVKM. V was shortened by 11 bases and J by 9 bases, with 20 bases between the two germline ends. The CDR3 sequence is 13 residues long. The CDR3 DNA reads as TGTGCCTCTCGGGAGCATGTCGTACTGCCCCAGCATTTT. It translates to CASREHVVLPQHF.

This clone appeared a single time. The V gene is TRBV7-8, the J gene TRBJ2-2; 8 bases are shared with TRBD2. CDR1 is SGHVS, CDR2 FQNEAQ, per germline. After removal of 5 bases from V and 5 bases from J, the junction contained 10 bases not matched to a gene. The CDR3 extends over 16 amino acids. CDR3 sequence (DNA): TGTGCCAGCAGCCCCTTAGCGGGACGCCAGACCGGGGAGCTGTTTTTT. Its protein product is CASSPLAGRQTGELFF.

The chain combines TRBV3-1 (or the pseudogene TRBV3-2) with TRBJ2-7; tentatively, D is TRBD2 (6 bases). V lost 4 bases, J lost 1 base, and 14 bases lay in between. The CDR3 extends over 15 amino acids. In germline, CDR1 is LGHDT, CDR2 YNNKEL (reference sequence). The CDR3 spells CASSRLAEGSYEQYF. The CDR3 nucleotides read TGTGCCAGCAGCCGGTTAGCGGAGGGGTCCTACGAGCAGTACTTC.

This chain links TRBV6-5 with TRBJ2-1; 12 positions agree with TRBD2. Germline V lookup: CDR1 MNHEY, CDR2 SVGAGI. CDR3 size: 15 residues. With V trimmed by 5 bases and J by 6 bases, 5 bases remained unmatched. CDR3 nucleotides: TGTGCCAGCAGTAAGCTAGCGGGGGGGTTCAATGAGCAGTTCTTC. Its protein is CASSKLAGGFNEQFF.

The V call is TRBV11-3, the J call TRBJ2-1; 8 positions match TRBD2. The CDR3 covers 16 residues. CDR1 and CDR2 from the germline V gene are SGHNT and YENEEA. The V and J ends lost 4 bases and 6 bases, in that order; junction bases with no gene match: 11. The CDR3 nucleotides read TGTGCCAGCAGCTCACGCGGGGGGCCCAATGCCAATGAGCAGTTCTTC. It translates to CASSSRGGPNANEQFF.

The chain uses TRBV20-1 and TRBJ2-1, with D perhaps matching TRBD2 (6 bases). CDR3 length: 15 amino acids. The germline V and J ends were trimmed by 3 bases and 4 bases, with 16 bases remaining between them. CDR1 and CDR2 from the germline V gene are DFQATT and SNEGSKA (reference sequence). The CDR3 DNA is TGCAGTGCTAGTTATGCCGTGGGAGGATACAATGAGCAGTTCTTC. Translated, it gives CSASYAVGGYNEQFF.

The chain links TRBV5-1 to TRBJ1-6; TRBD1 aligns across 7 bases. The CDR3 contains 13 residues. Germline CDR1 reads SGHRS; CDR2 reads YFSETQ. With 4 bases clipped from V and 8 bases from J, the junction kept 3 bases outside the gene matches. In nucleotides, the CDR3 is TGCGCCAGCAGCCAGGGGGATGATTCACCCCTCCACTTT. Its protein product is CASSQGDDSPLHF.

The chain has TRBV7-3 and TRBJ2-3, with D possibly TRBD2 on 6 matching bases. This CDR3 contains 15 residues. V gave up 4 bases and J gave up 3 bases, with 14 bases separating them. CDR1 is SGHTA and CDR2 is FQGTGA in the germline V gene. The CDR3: CASSSGDGRTDTQYF. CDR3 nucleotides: TGTGCCAGCAGCTCGGGGGACGGAAGAACAGATACGCAGTATTTT.

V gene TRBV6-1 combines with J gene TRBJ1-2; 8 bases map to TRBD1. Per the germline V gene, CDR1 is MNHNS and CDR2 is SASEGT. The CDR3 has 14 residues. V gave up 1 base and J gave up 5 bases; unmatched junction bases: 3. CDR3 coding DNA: TGTGCCAGCAGTGAAGGGACAGGGAGATATGGCTACACCTTC. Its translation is CASSEGTGRYGYTF.

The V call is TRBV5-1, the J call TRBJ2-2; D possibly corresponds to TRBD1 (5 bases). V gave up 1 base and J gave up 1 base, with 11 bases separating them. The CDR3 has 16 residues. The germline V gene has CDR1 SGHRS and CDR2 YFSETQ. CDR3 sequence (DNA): TGCGCCAGCAGCTTGTCAGGGATTAGGAACACCGGGGAGCTGTTTTTT. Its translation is CASSLSGIRNTGELFF.

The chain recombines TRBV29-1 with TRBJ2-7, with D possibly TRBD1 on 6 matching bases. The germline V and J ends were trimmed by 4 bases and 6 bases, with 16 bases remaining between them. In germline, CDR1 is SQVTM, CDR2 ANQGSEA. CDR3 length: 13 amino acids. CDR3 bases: TGCAGCGTTGTAACAGGGAATCTGCTCGAGCAGTACTTC. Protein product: CSVVTGNLLEQYF.

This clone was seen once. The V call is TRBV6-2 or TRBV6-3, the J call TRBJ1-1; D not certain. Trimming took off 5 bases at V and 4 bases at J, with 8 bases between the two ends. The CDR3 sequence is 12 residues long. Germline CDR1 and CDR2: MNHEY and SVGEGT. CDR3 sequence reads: CASSPRSTEAFF. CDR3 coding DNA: TGTGCCAGCAGTCCCCGTAGCACTGAAGCTTTCTTT.

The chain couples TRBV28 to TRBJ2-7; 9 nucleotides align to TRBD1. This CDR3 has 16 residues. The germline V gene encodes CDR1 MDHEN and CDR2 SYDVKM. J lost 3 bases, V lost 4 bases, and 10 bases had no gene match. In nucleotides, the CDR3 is TGTGCCAGCAGTTCCGCCCTCACAGGGGGCCTCTACGAGCAGTACTTC. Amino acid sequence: CASSSALTGGLYEQYF.

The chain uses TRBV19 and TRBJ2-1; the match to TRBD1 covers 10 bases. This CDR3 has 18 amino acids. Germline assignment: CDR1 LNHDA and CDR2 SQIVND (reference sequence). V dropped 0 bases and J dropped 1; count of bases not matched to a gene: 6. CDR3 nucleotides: TGTGCCAGTAGTATAGAGACAGGGGGCGGTAAGTCCTACAATGAGCAGTTCTTC. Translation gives CASSIETGGGKSYNEQFF.

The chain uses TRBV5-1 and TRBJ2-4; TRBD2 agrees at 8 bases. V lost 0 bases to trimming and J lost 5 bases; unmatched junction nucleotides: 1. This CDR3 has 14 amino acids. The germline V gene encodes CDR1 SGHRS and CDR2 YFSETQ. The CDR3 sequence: CASSLAGRENIQYF. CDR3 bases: TGCGCCAGCAGCTTGGCCGGGAGGGAAAACATTCAGTACTTC.

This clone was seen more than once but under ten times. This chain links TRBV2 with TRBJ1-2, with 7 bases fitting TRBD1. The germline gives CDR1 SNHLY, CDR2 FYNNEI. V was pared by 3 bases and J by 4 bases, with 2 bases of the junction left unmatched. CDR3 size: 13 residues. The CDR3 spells CASSEEGAYGYTF. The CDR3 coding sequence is TGTGCCAGCAGTGAGGAGGGGGCCTATGGCTACACCTTC.

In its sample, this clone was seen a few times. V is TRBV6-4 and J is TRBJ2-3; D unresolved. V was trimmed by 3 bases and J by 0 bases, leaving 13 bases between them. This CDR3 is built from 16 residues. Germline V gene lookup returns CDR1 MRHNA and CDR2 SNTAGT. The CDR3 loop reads CASSENLLSSTDTQYF. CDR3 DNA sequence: TGTGCCAGCAGTGAGAACCTACTTTCTAGCACAGATACGCAGTATTTT.

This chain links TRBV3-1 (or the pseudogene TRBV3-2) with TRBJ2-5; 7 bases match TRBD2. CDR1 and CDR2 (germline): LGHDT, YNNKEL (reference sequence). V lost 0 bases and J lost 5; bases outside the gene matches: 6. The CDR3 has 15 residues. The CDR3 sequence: CASSQDGVSGETQYF. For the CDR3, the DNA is TGTGCCAGCAGCCAAGATGGAGTTAGCGGGGAGACCCAGTACTTC.

The CDR3 DNA is TGTGCCAGCAGCCTTCGACAGCCTGGGGAGACCCAGTACTTC. Translating it yields CASSLRQPGETQYF. V and J are TRBV6-5 and TRBJ2-5; possibly TRBD1 for D (5 bases). Germline values: CDR1 MNHEY, CDR2 SVGAGI. The CDR3 covers 14 residues. V was pared by 6 bases and J by 5 bases, with 16 bases between.